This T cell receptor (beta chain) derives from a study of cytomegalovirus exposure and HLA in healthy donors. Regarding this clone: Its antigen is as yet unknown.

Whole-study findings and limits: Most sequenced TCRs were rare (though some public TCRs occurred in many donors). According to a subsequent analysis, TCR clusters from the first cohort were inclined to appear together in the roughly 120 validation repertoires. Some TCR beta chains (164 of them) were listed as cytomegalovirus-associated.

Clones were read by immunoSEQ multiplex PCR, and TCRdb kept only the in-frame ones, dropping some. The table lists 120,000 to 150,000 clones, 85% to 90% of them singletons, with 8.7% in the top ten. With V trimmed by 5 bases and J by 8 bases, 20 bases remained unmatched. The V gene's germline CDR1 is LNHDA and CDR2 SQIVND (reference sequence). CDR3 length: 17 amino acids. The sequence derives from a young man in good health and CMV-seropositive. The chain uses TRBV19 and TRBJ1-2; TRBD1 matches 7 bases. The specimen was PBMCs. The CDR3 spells CASSVRGGQVSRRGYTF. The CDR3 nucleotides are TGTGCCAGTAGTGTGAGAGGGGGCCAAGTGTCTCGAAGGGGCTACACCTTC.